This T cell receptor beta chain is from a study of blood T cells in healthy people across ages. This clonotype occurred a few times. Its specificity is not known. Trimming took off 5 bases at V and 2 bases at J, with 9 bases between the two ends. CDR1 and CDR2 from the germline V gene are DFQATT and SNEGSKA (reference sequence). This CDR3 has 12 amino acids. Alongside a J-beta primer mix, a sample-barcoded 5' primer served in a second PCR lasting about 7 to 12 cycles. Each cDNA molecule carried a tag from a template-switch adaptor that contained 12 random nucleotides. Each sample provided no less than 2.5 million CDR3-containing paired-end reads. TCRdb passed the 5' RACE reads through MiXCR, listing each CDR3 protein once. This table has 1.5 million to 2 million distinct CDR3 sequences, roughly 50% appearing once. Per individual sample, total RNA of at least 5.5 micrograms was extracted. Study findings and constraints: Long-lived donors carried more naive CD4+ cells and greater diversity than aged donors.

The gene calls are TRBV20-1 and TRBJ1-2; D is uncertain. Sequences were obtained from blood. The TCR originated in a woman aged 40 to 55 in good health. As DNA, the CDR3 is TGCAGTGCTCGCCGGTCAAACTATGGCTACACCTTC. Encoded protein: CSARRSNYGYTF.